The source of this T cell receptor (beta chain) is a study of shared clonotypes between healthy human individuals. Study findings and constraints: Only blood was sampled; tissue repertoires likely differ.

Among the donors, all were Caucasian adults who lived in Nashville, Tennessee. Of note for this clone: Its antigen is not identified.

V was trimmed by 4 bases and J by 0 bases, leaving 11 bases between them. CDR1 and CDR2 (germline): SGHRS, YFSETQ. The CDR3 runs 15 residues. The assay was carried out at the deep level. TCRdb's table, derived via immunoSEQ multiplex PCR, lists solely in-frame clones and lacks some. The table lists fewer than 850,000 clones, 60% to 80% of them singletons. The sequenced material came from memory CD4+ T cells sorted from blood. The subset: CD45RA-negative fraction. The TCR sequence derives from a woman aged 25-40 years in good health. This chain uses TRBV5-1 with TRBJ1-3; TRBD1 is a possible D gene (6 bases). CDR3 nucleotides: TGCGCCAGCAGCCTGGACAGCGACTCTGGAAACACCATATATTTT. Translation: CASSLDSDSGNTIYF.